This T cell receptor beta chain originates from a study of cytomegalovirus exposure and HLA in healthy donors. While unrecorded immune exposures were likely, the donors were nominally healthy when sampled. In this sample, this clone turned up once. Antigen specificity is unknown. Findings and limits, study-wide: Earlier results showed most TCR beta V segments being productive about 87% or about 30% of the time. Later analysis revealed greater clonal expansion in HLA-associated TCR beta chains than in equally common others.

J gave up 0 bases and V 5 bases, and 5 bases lay outside the gene matches. This CDR3 has 15 residues. The germline gives CDR1 SGHNT, CDR2 YENEEA. Primers for the PCR totalled 60 Vbeta and 13 Jbeta. Original processing methods: As a later analysis found, there were approximately 80 million unique TCR beta chains, of which some 9.9 million were shared. Assay used: immunoSEQ multiplex PCR; TCRdb lists only in-frame clones, some missing. V and J calls and clone size are those listed in that table; D and trimming were worked out from the DNA. The repertoire holds 100,000 to 150,000 clones, around 80% seen once, with approximately 1.2% in the top ten.

Sequencing was performed on PBMCs. The chain uses TRBV11-3 and TRBJ2-3, with 7 bases aligning to TRBD2. The clonotype was recovered from a female donor in good health and CMV-seronegative. CDR3 nucleotides: TGTGCCAGCAGCACCGGGACTACTAGCACAGATACGCAGTATTTT. This sequence encodes CASSTGTTSTDTQYF.